The sequence of this T cell receptor beta chain was determined in a study of T-cell reconstitution after alpha-beta-depleted transplantation in children. Note on this clonotype: Its target is not known.

This CDR3 contains 14 residues. The germline V and J ends were trimmed by 0 bases and 3 bases, with 8 bases remaining between them. Per the germline V gene, CDR1 is SGDLS and CDR2 is YYNGEE. Library preparation (for TCRbeta) was performed with unique molecular identifiers. TCRdb re-analysed the PCR reads in MiXCR, keeping a single row per CDR3 protein. The table shows fewer than 550,000 distinct CDR3 sequences, with roughly 11% occurring only once. Overall study findings and caveats: A year post-transplant, T-cell counts and diversity derived mostly from newly produced T cells. Several hundred graft clones that had expanded were reportedly the source of alpha-beta T cells about two months after transplant.

Here the sequenced sample was PBMCs, mostly from graft donor cells, taken 180 days after TCRalphabeta/CD19-depleted stem cell transplant. V gene TRBV9 combines with J gene TRBJ2-3; no firm D call. The receptor comes from a female patient aged 2-10 years who had a stem cell transplant for aplastic anemia, so the T cells may come from the graft donor. This CDR3 reads CASSVEGTTDTQYF. The DNA of the CDR3 is TGTGCCAGCAGCGTAGAGGGTACGACAGATACGCAGTATTTT.